Listed here are 18 T cell receptor beta chains from one sample, sequenced in a study of shared T cell receptors in the human thymus. The table came from immunoSEQ multiplex PCR; TCRdb's copy has only in-frame clones and leaves some out. The sample has hundreds of thousands of clones, roughly 90% seen once. These data were also reused for a study on human thymus T cells.

What was sequenced was thymocytes. The receptors were gathered from a boy under three years old with a congenital heart defect.

The chain carries TRBV18 and TRBJ2-1; 14 bases are shared with TRBD2. From germline, CDR1 is KGHSH and CDR2 LQKENI. V lost 6 bases, J lost 9 bases, and 10 bases stayed unmatched. This CDR3 is built from 16 residues. The CDR3 loop reads CASSPGTSGRVGEQFF. CDR3 coding DNA: TGTGCCAGCTCCCCCGGGACTAGCGGGAGAGTGGGTGAGCAGTTCTTC.

The J gene is TRBJ2-5, the V gene TRBV5-4, with 7 bases that match TRBD2. Germline loops: CDR1 SGHNT, CDR2 YYREEE (reference sequence). The CDR3 length is 13 residues. J lost 5 bases, V lost 4 bases, and 5 bases had no gene match. The CDR3 bases are TGTGCCAGCAGCCGGGGGGAGGCGGAGACCCAGTACTTC. The encoded protein is CASSRGEAETQYF.

The gene calls are TRBV6-6 and TRBJ2-7; 7 bases fit TRBD1. CDR1 is MNHNY and CDR2 is SVGAGI in the germline V gene (reference sequence). Trimming removed 2 bases from V and 1 base from J; junction bases left unmatched: 2. The CDR3 is 14 residues long. The CDR3 DNA reads as TGTGCCAGCAGTTACGAGGGGGCGTCCTACGAGCAGTACTTC. This gives the protein CASSYEGASYEQYF.

The rearrangement uses TRBV2 and TRBJ2-1, with 9 nucleotides matching TRBD1. V shed 2 bases and J 3 bases; nucleotides not matched to a gene: 2. CDR1 is SNHLY and CDR2 is FYNNEI in the germline V gene. This CDR3 is built from 15 residues. The CDR3 protein is CASSEQDRGYNEQFF. CDR3 nucleotide sequence: TGTGCCAGCAGTGAACAGGACAGGGGCTACAATGAGCAGTTCTTC.

The rearrangement joins TRBV15 to TRBJ1-5, with D possibly matching TRBD1 (6 bases). The CDR3 covers 15 residues. The V end was cut by 5 bases, the J end by 7 bases, with 18 bases between. Germline loops: CDR1 LNHNV, CDR2 YYDKDF (reference sequence). Here the CDR3 reads CATSGGVAGDQPQHF. The CDR3 region has the DNA TGTGCCACCAGCGGGGGGGTGGCAGGGGACCAGCCCCAGCATTTT.

Concerning this clone itself: At the DNA level, this CDR3 is encoded by other sequences in the same sample as well. The chain is built from TRBV5-6 and TRBJ2-4, with 10 nucleotides matching TRBD1. This CDR3 comprises 19 residues. V was pared by 0 bases and J by 3 bases, with 12 bases of the junction left unmatched. CDR1 and CDR2 (germline): SGHDT, YYEEEE. The CDR3 reads CASSLGEGQGFLGKNIQYF. CDR3 in DNA: TGTGCCAGCAGCTTGGGAGAGGGACAGGGGTTCCTGGGCAAAAACATTCAGTACTTC.

The V gene is TRBV5-8, the J gene TRBJ1-1, with 12 bases identical to TRBD1. Trimming at V came to 6 bases and at J to 3 bases, leaving 9 bases not matched to a gene. CDR3 length: 16 amino acids. Germline V lookup: CDR1 SGHTS, CDR2 YDEGEE. CDR3 nucleotides: TGTGCCAGCATGGGACAGGGGGCGTATTTCGACACTGAAGCTTTCTTT. This codes for CASMGQGAYFDTEAFF.

This chain connects TRBV4-1 to TRBJ2-3; TRBD1 agrees at 8 bases. The V gene end was trimmed by 4 bases and the J gene end by 1 base; junction bases not matched to a gene: 7. This CDR3 comprises 16 residues. Per the germline V gene, CDR1 is MGHRA and CDR2 is YSYEKL. The chain's CDR3 is CASSLPDREGTDTQYF. As DNA, the CDR3 is TGCGCCAGCAGCCTTCCGGACAGGGAAGGCACAGATACGCAGTATTTT.

This sequence joins TRBV11-3 and TRBJ2-6; TRBD1 might be the D (6 bases). CDR1 is SGHNT, CDR2 YENEEA, per germline. The V gene lost 4 bases and the J gene lost 0 bases, with 19 bases spanning the gap. The CDR3 is 19 amino acids. DNA of the CDR3: TGTGCCAGCAGCTCCCCAACCCCCGCCAGGGGCTCTGGGGCCAACGTCCTGACTTTC. Encoded protein: CASSSPTPARGSGANVLTF.

The rearrangement links TRBV28 to TRBJ2-1, with 10 bases identical to TRBD2. Germline V gene sequence: CDR1 MDHEN, CDR2 SYDVKM. CDR3 size: 17 residues. Losses at the gene ends were 5 bases for V and 8 bases for J; bases not matched to a gene: 15. As DNA, the CDR3 is TGTGCCAGCAGTCCTAGCGGGGGAGGTCCAGATGCGGATGAGCAGTTCTTC. Residues: CASSPSGGGPDADEQFF.

This chain connects TRBV27 to TRBJ2-7, with no clear D. Germline loops: CDR1 MNHEY, CDR2 SMNVEV (reference sequence). The CDR3 covers 13 residues. V was shortened by 9 bases and J by 2 bases, with 14 bases between the two germline ends. Written as DNA, the CDR3 is TGTGCCAGTGGAGATTCCGGCCCCTACGAGCAGTACTTC. This encodes CASGDSGPYEQYF.

The chain employs TRBV28 and TRBJ2-7; 8 nucleotides align to TRBD1. Trimming removed 7 bases from V and 2 bases from J; junction bases left unmatched: 25. The CDR3 spans 20 residues. Germline V lookup: CDR1 MDHEN, CDR2 SYDVKM. CDR3 nucleotide sequence: TGTGCCAGCACCTCACCCCCCCCACTCACAGGGGGACGGCGGGCCTACGAGCAGTACTTC. This gives the protein CASTSPPPLTGGRRAYEQYF.

The chain links TRBV19 to TRBJ1-5; 9 positions agree with TRBD1. V was clipped by 6 bases and J by 1 base; unmatched bases: 7. This CDR3 region has 16 residues. The germline V gene has CDR1 LNHDA and CDR2 SQIVND (reference sequence). CDR3 bases: TGTGCCAGTAGCCCGGGACAGGGAGGGAGCAATCAGCCCCAGCATTTT. Translating it yields CASSPGQGGSNQPQHF.

The chain employs TRBV7-2 and TRBJ2-3; 11 nucleotides line up with TRBD2. Germline CDR1 and CDR2: SGHTA and FQGNSA. V lost 2 bases to trimming and J lost 0 bases; unmatched junction nucleotides: 7. The length of the CDR3 is 18 residues. DNA for the CDR3: TGTGCCAGCAGCTTAAGGCTAGCGGGAGGTACTAGCACAGATACGCAGTATTTT. Translation: CASSLRLAGGTSTDTQYF. Full variable domain (rest looked up from reference TRBV7-2 and TRBJ2-3): GAGVSQSPSNKVTEKGKDVELRCDPISGHTALYWYRQSLGQGLEFLIYFQGNSAPDKSGLPSDRFSAERTGGSVSTLTIQRTQQEDSAVYLCASSLRLAGGTSTDTQYFGPGTRLTVL.

The rearrangement uses TRBV6-9 and TRBJ2-3; tentatively, D is TRBD1 (5 bases). The germline gives CDR1 MNHGY, CDR2 SVAAGI. V lost 7 bases, J lost 8 bases, and 16 bases lay in between. The CDR3 is 13 amino acids. CDR3 sequence: CASTGPGRGTQYF. The CDR3 DNA is TGTGCCAGCACTGGACCCGGTAGGGGTACGCAGTATTTT.

The chain has TRBV18 and TRBJ1-5, with TRBD1 identical over 11 bases. This CDR3 has 18 residues. From germline, CDR1 is KGHSH and CDR2 LQKENI. V gave up 2 bases and J gave up 6 bases; unmatched junction bases: 12. CDR3 DNA: TGTGCCAGCTCACCAGGGAGGGCTGGACAGGGGGCTATTCAGCCCCAGCATTTT. Its translation is CASSPGRAGQGAIQPQHF.

The V and J genes are TRBV4-3 and TRBJ2-3; maybe TRBD1 (5 bases). The V gene lost 4 bases and the J gene lost 10 bases, with 9 bases spanning the gap. CDR3 size: 11 residues. Germline V gives CDR1 LGHNA, CDR2 YSLEER. Here the CDR3 reads CASSRGPAQYF. The CDR3 DNA follows: TGCGCCAGCAGCCGGGGCCCCGCGCAGTATTTT.

The chain links TRBV6-4 to TRBJ2-7; possibly TRBD2 for D (5 bases). The V and J ends lost 3 bases and 6 bases respectively, with 12 bases between them. CDR1 and CDR2 (germline): MRHNA, SNTAGT. CDR3 length: 13 residues. DNA of the CDR3: TGTGCCAGCAGTGAAGGGCCTGGACTCGAGCAGTACTTC. Its translation: CASSEGPGLEQYF.